Listed below are T cell receptor beta chains from one sample, sequenced in a study of cytomegalovirus exposure and HLA in healthy donors. Assay: immunoSEQ multiplex PCR; the TCRdb copy retains only in-frame clones and omits some. The sample shows around 95,000 clones, roughly 82% of them seen only once. The material sequenced was PBMCs. These receptors were collected from a man aged 25-45 years in good health and CMV-seropositive. The CDR3 runs from the conserved cysteine through the conserved F or W. The order of the fields is D gene, V gene, J gene, clone size, CDR3 protein, CDR3 DNA. D genes are given only for firm matches. Rows may omit the clone size; those that give it use once, few, many or a size class.

TRBD2	TRBV10-3	TRBJ2-3	NA	CAISEQNLRGEDTQYF	TGTGCCATCAGTGAGCAGAATTTACGGGGGGAAGATACGCAGTATTTT
TRBD2	TRBV7-8	TRBJ2-7	NA	CASSLKGTRPDGEQYF	TGTGCCAGCAGCTTAAAGGGGACTAGGCCGGACGGCGAGCAGTACTTC
TRBD1	TRBV18	TRBJ2-7	NA	CASSPTRQGWTYEQYF	TGTGCCAGCTCACCGACCAGACAGGGGTGGACCTACGAGCAGTACTTC
TRBD1	TRBV14	TRBJ2-6	few	CASSPQGAGANVLTF	TGTGCCAGCAGCCCGCAGGGGGCTGGGGCCAACGTCCTGACTTTC
TRBD1	TRBV2	TRBJ1-2	NA	CASSPGQAAGYTF	TGTGCCAGCAGTCCTGGACAGGCAGCCGGCTACACCTTC
TRBD2	TRBV27	TRBJ2-7	NA	CASSLAGAYEQYF	TGTGCCAGCAGTTTGGCGGGAGCCTACGAGCAGTACTTC
NA	TRBV28	TRBJ2-7	NA	CASSTSGTVVSEQYF	NA
NA	TRBV18	TRBJ1-5	NA	CATRQYSNQPQHF	TGTGCCACCCGACAGTATAGCAATCAGCCCCAGCATTTT
TRBD2	TRBV7-7	TRBJ2-2	NA	CASSLASVREKNTGELFF	TGTGCCAGCAGCTTAGCCTCGGTGCGGGAGAAGAACACCGGGGAGCTGTTTTTT
NA	TRBV4-1	TRBJ1-2	once	CASSQEQANYGYTF	TGCGCCAGCAGCCAAGAACAGGCGAACTATGGCTACACCTTC
TRBD1	TRBV5-1	TRBJ2-7	NA	CASSFGPTGWEEQYF	TGCGCCAGCAGCTTCGGCCCGACAGGGTGGGAGGAGCAGTACTTC
NA	TRBV28	TRBJ1-4	NA	CASSPLTGSHEKLFF	TGTGCCAGCAGTCCCCTAACCGGTAGCCATGAAAAACTGTTTTTT
NA	TRBV6-6	TRBJ2-7	NA	CASSYSPRDSYEQYF	TGTGCCAGCAGTTACTCTCCCCGGGACTCCTACGAGCAGTACTTC
NA	TRBV14	TRBJ1-2	NA	CASSQDGLGGYTF	TGTGCCAGCAGCCAAGATGGCCTTGGCGGCTACACCTTC
NA	TRBV10-3	TRBJ1-1	NA	CATKDLGREKAFF	TGTGCCACCAAGGATTTGGGCCGGGAAAAAGCTTTCTTT
TRBD2	TRBV10-1	TRBJ2-3	NA	CASSRVAGLSTDTQYF	TGCGCCAGCAGTCGAGTAGCGGGCCTCAGCACAGATACGCAGTATTTT
NA	TRBV7-2	TRBJ1-2	NA	CASSSSPGSGYTF	TGTGCCAGCAGCTCCTCCCCGGGAAGTGGCTACACCTTC
NA	TRBV15	TRBJ2-7	NA	CATSRGRGSYEQYF	TGTGCCACCAGCAGGGGGCGGGGCTCCTACGAGCAGTACTTC
NA	TRBV19	TRBJ1-1	NA	CASSRSSRTEAFF	TGTGCCAGTAGTCGATCGAGCAGGACTGAAGCTTTCTTT
NA	TRBV6-1	TRBJ1-5	NA	CASLAGNNQPQHF	TGTGCCAGCCTGGCAGGCAACAATCAGCCCCAGCATTTT
TRBD1	TRBV5-6	TRBJ1-5	NA	CASSVTGGNNQPQHF	TGTGCCAGCAGCGTGACAGGGGGCAATAATCAGCCCCAGCATTTT
NA	TRBV6-5	TRBJ2-1	NA	CASGSNSARQFF	TGTGCCAGCGGATCTAACTCTGCTAGGCAGTTCTTC
NA	TRBV19	TRBJ2-5	NA	CASSRSPSQETQYF	TGTGCCAGTAGCCGATCCCCCAGTCAAGAGACCCAGTACTTC
NA	TRBV7-6	TRBJ2-6	NA	CASSLIPLGSGSGANVLTF	TGTGCCAGCAGCTTAATCCCTCTGGGGAGTGGTTCTGGGGCCAACGTCCTGACTTTC
NA	TRBV6-5	TRBJ1-2	NA	CASSYRREEGYTF	TGTGCCAGCAGTTACCGCCGGGAGGAAGGCTACACCTTC
TRBD1	TRBV7-8	TRBJ2-1	NA	CASSATTRTGLDNEQFF	TGTGCCAGCAGCGCTACCACCCGGACAGGGCTCGACAATGAGCAGTTCTTC
TRBD1	TRBV10-3	TRBJ2-7	NA	CAIGSQGTYEQYF	TGTGCCATCGGGTCACAGGGGACCTACGAGCAGTACTTC
TRBD1	TRBV2	TRBJ2-7	NA	CASSLDRGYEQYF	TGTGCCAGCAGTCTGGACAGGGGCTACGAGCAGTACTTC
NA	TRBV28	TRBJ1-4	NA	CASNKRGNEKLFF	TGTGCCAGCAACAAAAGGGGGAATGAAAAACTGTTTTTT
NA	TRBV30	TRBJ2-2	once	CAWSVSGAGELFF	TGTGCCTGGAGTGTATCGGGGGCCGGGGAGCTGTTTTTT
NA	TRBV25-1	TRBJ2-5	once	CASSASPTGPGFETQYF	TGTGCCAGCAGTGCAAGCCCCACAGGGCCGGGGTTCGAGACCCAGTACTTC
NA	TRBV30	TRBJ1-2	few	CAWSVRQATFMVCTF	TGTGCCTGGAGTGTCCGTCAGGCCACCTTTATGGTCTGCACCTTC
TRBD1	TRBV27	TRBJ1-2	NA	CASRAGGGDGYTF	TGTGCCAGCAGGGCAGGGGGCGGAGATGGCTACACCTTC
NA	TRBV25-1	TRBJ2-7	NA	CASSGLRNEQYF	TGTGCCAGCAGTGGACTAAGAAACGAGCAGTACTTC
TRBD1	TRBV10-2	TRBJ2-3	NA	CASSDPGQGATDTQYF	TGCGCCAGCAGTGACCCGGGACAGGGGGCAACAGATACGCAGTATTTT
NA	TRBV7-9	TRBJ1-4	NA	CASSFPRSGGPNEKLFF	TGTGCCAGCAGCTTTCCGCGGTCCGGGGGTCCTAATGAAAAACTGTTTTTT
NA	TRBV4-3	TRBJ2-3	NA	CASALHAAGSTDTQYF	TGCGCCAGCGCCTTACATGCGGCGGGGAGCACAGATACGCAGTATTTT
TRBD1	TRBV6-1	TRBJ1-3	NA	CASSARDRSSGNTIYF	TGTGCCAGCAGTGCCCGGGACAGAAGCTCTGGAAACACCATATATTTT
TRBD1	TRBV29-1	TRBJ2-7	NA	CSVAAGGYEQYF	TGCAGCGTTGCGGCAGGGGGCTACGAGCAGTACTTC
NA	TRBV6-1	TRBJ1-4	NA	CASSDGGANEKLLF	TGTGCCAGCAGTGATGGGGGGGCTAATGAAAAACTGCTTTTT
TRBD2	TRBV28	TRBJ2-5	NA	CASKQSGRVETQYF	TGTGCCAGCAAGCAGAGCGGGAGGGTAGAGACCCAGTACTTC
TRBD2	TRBV11-2	TRBJ2-1	NA	CASSLVRGEREAIMFF	TGTGCCAGCAGCTTAGTCAGGGGTGAGCGGGAGGCTATTATGTTCTTC